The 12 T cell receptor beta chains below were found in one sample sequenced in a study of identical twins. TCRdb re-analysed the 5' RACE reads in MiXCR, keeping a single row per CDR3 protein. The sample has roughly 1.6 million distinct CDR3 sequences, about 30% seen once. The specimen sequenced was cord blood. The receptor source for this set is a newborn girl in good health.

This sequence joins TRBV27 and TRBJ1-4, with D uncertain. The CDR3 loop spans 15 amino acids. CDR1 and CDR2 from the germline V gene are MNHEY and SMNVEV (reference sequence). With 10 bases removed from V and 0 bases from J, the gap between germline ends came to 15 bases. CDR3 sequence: CATRPRDATNEKLFF. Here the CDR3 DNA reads TGTGCCACCAGACCCCGGGATGCAACTAATGAAAAACTGTTTTTT.

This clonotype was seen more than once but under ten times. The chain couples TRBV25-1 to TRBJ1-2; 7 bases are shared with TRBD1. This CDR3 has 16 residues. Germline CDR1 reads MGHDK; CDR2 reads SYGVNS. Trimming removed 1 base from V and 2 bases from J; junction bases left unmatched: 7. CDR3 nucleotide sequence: TGTGCCAGCAGTGAATTGGGCCAGGGGGTCAACTATGGCTACACCTTC. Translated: CASSELGQGVNYGYTF.

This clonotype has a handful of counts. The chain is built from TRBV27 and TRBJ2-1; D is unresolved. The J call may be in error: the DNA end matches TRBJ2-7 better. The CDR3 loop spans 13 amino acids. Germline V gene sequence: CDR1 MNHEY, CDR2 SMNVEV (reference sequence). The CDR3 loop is CASSWSSYNEQYF. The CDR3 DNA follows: TGTGCCAGCTCCTGGAGCTCCTACAATGAGCAGTACTTC.

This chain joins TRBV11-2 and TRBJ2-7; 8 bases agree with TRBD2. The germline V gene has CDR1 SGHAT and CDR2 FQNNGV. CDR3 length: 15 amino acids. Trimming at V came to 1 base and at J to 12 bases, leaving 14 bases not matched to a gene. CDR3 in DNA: TGTGCCAGCAGCTTAGGGACTAGCTTTCGATCGGGGCCGTACTTC. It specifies CASSLGTSFRSGPYF.

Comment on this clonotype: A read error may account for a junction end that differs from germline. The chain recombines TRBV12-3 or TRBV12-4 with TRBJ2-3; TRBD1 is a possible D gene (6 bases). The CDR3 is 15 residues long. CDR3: CASSSRTVVGDTQYF. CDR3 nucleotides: TGTGCCAGCAGTTCGCGGACAGTGGTGGGAGATACGCAATATTTT.

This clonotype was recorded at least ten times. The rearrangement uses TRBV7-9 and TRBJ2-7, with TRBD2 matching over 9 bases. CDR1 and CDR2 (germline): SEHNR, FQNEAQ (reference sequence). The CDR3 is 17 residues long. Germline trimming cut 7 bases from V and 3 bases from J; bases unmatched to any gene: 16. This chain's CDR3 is CASTSTQLAGLYYEQYF. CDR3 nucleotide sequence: TGTGCCAGCACCTCGACTCAGCTAGCGGGGCTTTACTACGAGCAGTACTTC.

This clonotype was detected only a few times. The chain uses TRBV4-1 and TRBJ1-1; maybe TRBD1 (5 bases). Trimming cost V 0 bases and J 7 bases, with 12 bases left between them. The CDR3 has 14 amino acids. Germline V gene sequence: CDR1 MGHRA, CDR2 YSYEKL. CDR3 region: CASSQEVRTYEAFF. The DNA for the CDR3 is TGCGCCAGCAGCCAAGAAGTACGGACATATGAAGCTTTCTTT.

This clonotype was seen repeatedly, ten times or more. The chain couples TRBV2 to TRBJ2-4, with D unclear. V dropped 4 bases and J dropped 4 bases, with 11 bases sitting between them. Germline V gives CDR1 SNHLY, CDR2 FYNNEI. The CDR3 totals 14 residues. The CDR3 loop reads CASSGWAGKNIQYF. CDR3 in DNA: TGTGCCAGCAGTGGTTGGGCAGGAAAAAACATTCAGTACTTC.

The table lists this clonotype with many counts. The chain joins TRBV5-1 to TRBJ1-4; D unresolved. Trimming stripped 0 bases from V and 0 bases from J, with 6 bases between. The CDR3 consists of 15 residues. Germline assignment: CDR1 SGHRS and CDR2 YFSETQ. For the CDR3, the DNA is TGCGCCAGCAGCTTGGACCCAGCAACTAATGAAAAACTGTTTTTT. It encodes CASSLDPATNEKLFF.

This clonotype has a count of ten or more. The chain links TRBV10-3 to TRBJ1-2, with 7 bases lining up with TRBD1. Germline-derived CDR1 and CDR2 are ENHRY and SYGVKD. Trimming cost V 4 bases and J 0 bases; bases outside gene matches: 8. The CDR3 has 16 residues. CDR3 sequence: CAISAITGQPNYGYTF. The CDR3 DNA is TGTGCCATCAGTGCGATCACGGGACAGCCTAACTATGGCTACACCTTC.

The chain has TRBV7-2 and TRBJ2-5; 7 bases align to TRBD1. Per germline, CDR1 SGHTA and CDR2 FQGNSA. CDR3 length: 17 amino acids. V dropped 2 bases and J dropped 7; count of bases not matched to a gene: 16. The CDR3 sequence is CASSLLWDRLKRGTQYF. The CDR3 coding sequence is TGTGCCAGCAGCTTATTGTGGGACAGACTAAAAAGAGGGACCCAGTACTTC.

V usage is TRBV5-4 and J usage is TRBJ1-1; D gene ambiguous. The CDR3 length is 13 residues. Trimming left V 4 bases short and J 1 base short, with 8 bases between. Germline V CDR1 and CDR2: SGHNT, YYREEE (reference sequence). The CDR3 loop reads CASSGASNTEAFF. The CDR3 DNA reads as TGTGCCAGCAGCGGAGCCTCGAACACTGAAGCTTTCTTT.